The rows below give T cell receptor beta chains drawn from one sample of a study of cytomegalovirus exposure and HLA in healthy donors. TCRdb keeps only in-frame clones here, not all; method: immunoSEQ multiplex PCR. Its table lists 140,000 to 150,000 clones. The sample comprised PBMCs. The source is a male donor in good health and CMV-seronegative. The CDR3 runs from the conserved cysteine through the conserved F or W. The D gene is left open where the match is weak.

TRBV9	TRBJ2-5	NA	TGTGCCAGCAGCGTAGGCCAAGGGAGGGAGACCCAGTACTTC	CASSVGQGRETQYF
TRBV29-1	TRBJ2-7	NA	TGCAGCGTTGGTGGGGGGAGCTCCTACGAGCAGTACTTC	CSVGGGSSYEQYF
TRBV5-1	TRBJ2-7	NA	TGCGCCAGCAGCCTGGGGGGGCCAACCTACGAGCAGTACTTC	CASSLGGPTYEQYF
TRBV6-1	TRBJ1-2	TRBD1	TGTGCCAGCAGTGAGTTTCGACAGGGCAGCTATGGCTACACCTTC	CASSEFRQGSYGYTF
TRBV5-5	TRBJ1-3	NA	TGTGCCAGCAGCCCACGAGGAGGCGGGGGGAAATCCGCGTACACCATATATTTT	CASSPRGGGGKSAYTIYF
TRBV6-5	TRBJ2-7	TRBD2	TGTGCCAGCAGTTACCAACCGGGACTAGCGGATTACGAGCAGTACTTC	CASSYQPGLADYEQYF
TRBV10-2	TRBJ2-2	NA	TGCGCCAGCCAGACAACGAACACCGGGGAGCTGTTTTTT	CASQTTNTGELFF
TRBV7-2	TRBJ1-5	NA	TGTGCCAGCAGCTTAGTCCGACAGAGCAATCAGCCCCAGCATTTT	CASSLVRQSNQPQHF
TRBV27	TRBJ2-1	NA	TGTGCCAGCAGTCCCGCCCCGGGAGTTCGCTACAATGAGCAGTTCTTC	CASSPAPGVRYNEQFF
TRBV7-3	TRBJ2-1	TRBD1	TGTGCCAGCAGCTTAACGCGACTGACAGGGACCGACAACAATGAGCAGTTCTTC	CASSLTRLTGTDNNEQFF
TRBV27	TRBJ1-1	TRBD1	TGTGCCAGCAGGACAGGGGCGTCTGAAGCTTTCTTT	CASRTGASEAFF
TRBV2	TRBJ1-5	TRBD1	TGTGCCAGCAGTGTTCAGGGGGGCAATCAGCCCCAGCATTTT	CASSVQGGNQPQHF
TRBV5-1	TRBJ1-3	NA	TGCGCCAGCAGCTCTGCGGGCACTCCTGGAAACACCATATATTTT	CASSSAGTPGNTIYF
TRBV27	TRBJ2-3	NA	TGTGCCAGCAGTTTCACTAGCACAGGTTCCGATACGCAGTATTTT	CASSFTSTGSDTQYF
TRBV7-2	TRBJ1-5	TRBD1	TGTGCCAGCAGCTGGGGACAGGATCAGCCCCAGCATTTT	CASSWGQDQPQHF
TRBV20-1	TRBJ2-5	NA	TGCAGTGCTAGGATCGGGGAGACCCAGTACTTC	CSARIGETQYF
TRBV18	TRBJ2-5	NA	TGTGCCAGCTCACCACTCTCAGAGACCCAGTACTTC	CASSPLSETQYF
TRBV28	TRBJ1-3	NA	TGTGCCAGCACGGGAAGGGAATGGCCCTCTGGAAACACCATATATTTT	CASTGREWPSGNTIYF
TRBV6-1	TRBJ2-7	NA	TGTGCCAGCAGTGGGGGACTCCCGTCCTACGAGCAGTACTTC	CASSGGLPSYEQYF
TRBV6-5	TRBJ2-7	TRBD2	TGTGCCAGCAGTTACTCGAGCGGGAGGGCCTCGGGAGAGCAGTACTTC	CASSYSSGRASGEQYF
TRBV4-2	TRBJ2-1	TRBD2	TGTGCCAGCAGCCAGGCCGGGACTAGCGGGGGGGCCGCTGAGCAGTTCTTC	CASSQAGTSGGAAEQFF
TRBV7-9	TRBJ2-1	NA	TGTGCCAGCAGCCTCCGTCCCACAGGGAATTCCTACAATGAGCAGTTCTTC	CASSLRPTGNSYNEQFF
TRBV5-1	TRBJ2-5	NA	TGCGCCAGCAGCTCACAAGAGACCCAGTACTTC	CASSSQETQYF
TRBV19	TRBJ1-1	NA	TGTGCCAGCCAACAGGGAAAATCTGAAGCTTTCTTT	CASQQGKSEAFF
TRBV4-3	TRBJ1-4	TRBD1	TGCGCCAGCAGCCAAGGGGTCAGGGGGCGCGAAAAACTGTTTTTT	CASSQGVRGREKLFF
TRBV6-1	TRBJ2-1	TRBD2	TGTGCCAGCAGATGGGAGGGCCCCTACAATGAGCAGTTCTTC	CASRWEGPYNEQFF
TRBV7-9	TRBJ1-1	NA	TGTGCCAGCAGCGAATCTACGGGGTTTCGGGGCACTGAAGCTTTCTTT	CASSESTGFRGTEAFF
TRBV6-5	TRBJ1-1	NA	TGTGCCAGCAGTTACCTCCCAGGATTGAACACTGAAGCTTTCTTT	CASSYLPGLNTEAFF
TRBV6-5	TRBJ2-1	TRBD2	TGTGCCAGCAGCCGCCCGACTAGCGGGGTGGATGAGCAGTTCTTC	CASSRPTSGVDEQFF
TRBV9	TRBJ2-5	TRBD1	TGTGCCAGCAGCATCCCGGGACAGGGGGCTCAAGAGACCCAGTACTTC	CASSIPGQGAQETQYF
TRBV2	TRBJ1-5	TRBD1	TGTGCCAGCAGAGTGGACAGGTTTAGCAATCAGCCCCAGCATTTT	CASRVDRFSNQPQHF
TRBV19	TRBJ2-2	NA	TGTGCCAGTAGTATGTACTCGGGCACCGGGGAGCTGTTTTTT	CASSMYSGTGELFF
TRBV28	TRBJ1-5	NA	TGTGCCAGCACAGTGGGCAATCAGCCCCAGCATTTT	CASTVGNQPQHF
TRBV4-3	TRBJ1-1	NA	TGCGCCAGCAGCCAAGGTCCCCAGGGGAACACTGAAGCTTTCTTT	CASSQGPQGNTEAFF
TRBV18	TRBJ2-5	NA	TGTGCCAGCTCACCCTCCGAGACCCAGTACTTC	CASSPSETQYF
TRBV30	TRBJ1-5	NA	TGTGCCTGGAGTGTAGGGGCTGCCTATCAGCCCCAGCATTTT	CAWSVGAAYQPQHF
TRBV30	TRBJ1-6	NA	TGTGCCTGGAGTTCAGGGGTAAGGAAAAGTTCACCCCTCCACTTT	CAWSSGVRKSSPLHF
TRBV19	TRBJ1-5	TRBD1	TGTGCCAGTAGTTTCGACAGGGGTCAGCCCCAGCATTTT	CASSFDRGQPQHF
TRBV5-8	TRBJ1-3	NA	TGTGCCAGCAGCTTGCGGGGTCTCTCTGGAAACACCATATATTTT	CASSLRGLSGNTIYF
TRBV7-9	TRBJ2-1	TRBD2	TGTGCCAGCAGCGACGGGAGGGGGATGAATGAGCAGTTCTTC	CASSDGRGMNEQFF
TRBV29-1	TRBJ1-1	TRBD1	TGCAGCGTAGGCGGACAGGGTACTGAAGCTTTCTTT	CSVGGQGTEAFF
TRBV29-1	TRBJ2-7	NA	TGCAGCGCCGAGGGGGGGACCTACGAGCAGTACTTC	CSAEGGTYEQYF
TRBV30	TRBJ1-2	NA	TGTGCCTGGAGGGTCCCTCCGGGATCCCGCTATGGCTACACCTTC	CAWRVPPGSRYGYTF
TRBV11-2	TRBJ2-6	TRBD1	TGTGCCAGCAACCCCTCACAGGGGCCTGGGGCCAACGTCCTGACTTTC	CASNPSQGPGANVLTF
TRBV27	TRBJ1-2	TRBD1	TGTGCCAGCAGCTCCGGGACAGGGAGTTCCTACACCTTC	CASSSGTGSSYTF
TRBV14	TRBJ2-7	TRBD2	TGTGCCAGCAGCCAAGATTGGCTAGCGGGGAATTACGAGCAGTACTTC	CASSQDWLAGNYEQYF
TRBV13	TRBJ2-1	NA	TGTGCCAGCAGCCCAGACAGCAATGAGCAGTTCTTC	CASSPDSNEQFF
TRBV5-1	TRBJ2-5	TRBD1	TGCGCCAGCAGCCCTGGACAGGGGGGAGAGACCCAGTACTTC	CASSPGQGGETQYF
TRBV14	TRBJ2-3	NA	TGTGCCAGCAGCCAAGAATGGACAGCTGCTAGCACAGATACGCAGTATTTT	CASSQEWTAASTDTQYF
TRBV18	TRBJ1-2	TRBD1	TGTGCCAGCTCACCCACGGGGCCAGGGGGCTCCTTTTCACCTTCTAACTATGGCTACACCTTC	CASSPTGPGGSFSPSNYGYTF
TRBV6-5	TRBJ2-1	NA	TGTGCCAGCATGCCCGGGAAGAATGAGCAGTTCTTC	CASMPGKNEQFF
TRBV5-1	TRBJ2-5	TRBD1	TGCGCCAGCAGCTTGGTTGTGACAGGGATTCTATGGGTGGAGACCCAGTACTTC	CASSLVVTGILWVETQYF
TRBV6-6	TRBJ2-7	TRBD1	TGTGCCAGCAGGCAGGGACAGACTCACTACGAGCAGTACTTC	CASRQGQTHYEQYF
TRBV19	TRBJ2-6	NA	TGTGCCAGTAGTATGGAGGGTATTGGGGCCAACGTCCTGACTTTC	CASSMEGIGANVLTF
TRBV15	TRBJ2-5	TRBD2	TGTGCCACCAGCAGAGGAAACCTTGGACTAGCGGGAGAGACCCAGTACTTC	CATSRGNLGLAGETQYF